This T cell receptor (beta chain) was identified in a study of blood T cell repertoires in COVID-19. Across the whole study: The samples span acute and convalescent COVID-19 from the United States, Italy and Spain. T cells, B-cell-depleted T cells, or PBMCs provided the cDNA or gDNA that served as material.

Original processing notes: By means of reference gene primer amplification, nucleated cell counts were estimated. Repertoires were generated with immunoSEQ multiplex PCR, while TCRdb's copy carries only in-frame clones and drops some. From that table come the V and J calls and clone size; the DNA was used to work out D and trimming. The sample has around 300,000 clones; 85% to 90% are singletons. The germline V gene encodes CDR1 KGHSH and CDR2 LQKENI. V lost 2 bases and J 3 bases, leaving 7 bases between the germline ends. The CDR3 spans 13 residues. The receptor was isolated from a woman aged 40 to 50 with acute or convalescent COVID-19. The sample comprised peripheral blood. V is TRBV18 and J is TRBJ2-5, with TRBD1 as a possible D gene (6 bases). The CDR3 spells CASSPTGKETQYF. The CDR3, as DNA: TGTGCCAGCTCACCAACAGGGAAAGAGACCCAGTACTTC.